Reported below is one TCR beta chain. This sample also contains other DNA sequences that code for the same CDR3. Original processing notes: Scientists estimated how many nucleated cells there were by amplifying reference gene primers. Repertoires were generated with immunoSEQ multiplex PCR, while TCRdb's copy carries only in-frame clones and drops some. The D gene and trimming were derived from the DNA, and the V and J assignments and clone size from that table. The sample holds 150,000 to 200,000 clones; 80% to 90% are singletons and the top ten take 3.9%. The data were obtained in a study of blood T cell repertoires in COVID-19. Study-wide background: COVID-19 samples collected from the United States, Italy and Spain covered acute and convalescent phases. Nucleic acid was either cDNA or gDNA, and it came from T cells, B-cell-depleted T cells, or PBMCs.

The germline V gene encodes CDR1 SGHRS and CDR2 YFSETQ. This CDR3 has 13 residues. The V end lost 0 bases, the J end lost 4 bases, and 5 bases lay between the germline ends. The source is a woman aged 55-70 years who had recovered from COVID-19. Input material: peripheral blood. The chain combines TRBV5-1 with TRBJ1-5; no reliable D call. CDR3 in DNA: TGCGCCAGCAGCTTGGACGGTAATCAGCCCCAGCATTTT. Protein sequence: CASSLDGNQPQHF.